A selection of T cell receptor beta chains follows, all from one sample in a study of metastatic and nonmetastatic thyroid tumors. TCRdb re-called the PCR reads via MiXCR. The top ten clones hold around 9.6% of a sample with 40,000 or so clones, roughly 27% of them seen once. The sequenced sample consisted of blood. All receptors derive from a female donor with papillary thyroid cancer or a benign thyroid nodule (not recorded which). Some clones in this sample may be carry-over from other donors' samples. Both conserved end residues are part of each CDR3. The D gene is left open where the match is weak. Expanded clones get a size class; other rows say once, few or many, or leave the size out.

TRBV6-6	few	TRBJ2-7	TRBD2	CASSYSRGRGSYEQYF	TGTGCCAGCAGTTACAGTCGGGGGAGGGGCTCCTACGAGCAGTACTTC
TRBV7-9	-	TRBJ1-6	-	CASSLTEGASPLHF	TGTGCCAGCAGCTTAACCGAAGGAGCTTCACCCCTCCACTTT
TRBV28	many	TRBJ1-6	-	CASSFPTGNSPLHF	TGTGCCAGCAGTTTTCCGACGGGGAATTCACCCCTCCACTTT
TRBV28	-	TRBJ2-5	-	CAGLNGARATQYF	TGTGCCGGCTTAAATGGGGCTAGGGCGACCCAGTACTTC
TRBV20-1	-	TRBJ1-2	-	CSASPRAGDYGYTF	TGCAGTGCTAGCCCCAGGGCAGGGGACTATGGCTACACCTTC
TRBV4-2	many	TRBJ2-3	TRBD2	CASNRPGLADLTDTQYF	TGTGCCAGCAACCGACCGGGACTAGCGGACCTCACAGATACGCAGTATTTT
TRBV6-7	many	TRBJ2-5	-	CASTDGAGSGETQYF	TGTGCCAGCACCGACGGGGCGGGTTCCGGGGAGACCCAGTACTTC
TRBV5-6	-	TRBJ1-2	-	CASGSWDMSGYTF	TGTGCCAGCGGCTCCTGGGACATGTCTGGCTACACCTTC
TRBV30	many	TRBJ1-3	-	CAWSVESLTDTIYF	TGTGCCTGGAGTGTAGAGTCCCTCACGGACACCATATATTTT
TRBV19	many	TRBJ2-5	-	CASSRSGNWLETQYF	TGTGCCAGTAGTAGGTCAGGGAATTGGTTAGAGACCCAGTACTTC
TRBV20-1	-	TRBJ2-7	-	CSAPYPGKSTYEQYF	TGCAGTGCTCCCTACCCGGGGAAAAGCACCTACGAGCAGTACTTC
TRBV6-5	-	TRBJ2-7	TRBD2	CASSYLSGAYEQYF	TGTGCCAGCAGTTACCTGAGCGGGGCCTACGAGCAGTACTTC
TRBV28	many	TRBJ1-5	-	CASSLLDQPQHF	TGTGCCAGCAGTTTATTGGACCAGCCCCAGCATTTT
TRBV12-3/TRBV12-4	-	TRBJ1-1	TRBD1	CASSARTGVTEAFF	TGTGCCAGCAGTGCCCGGACAGGGGTTACTGAAGCTTTCTTT
TRBV10-3	-	TRBJ1-2	TRBD1	CAISESTGGSDGYTF	TGTGCCATCAGTGAGTCGACAGGGGGGTCTGATGGCTACACCTTC
TRBV20-1	many	TRBJ2-3	-	CSARNQAGADTQYF	TGCAGTGCTAGAAATCAGGCGGGGGCCGATACGCAGTATTTT
TRBV3-1	-	TRBJ2-2	-	CASSQVTAGELFF	TGTGCCAGCAGCCAAGTGACCGCTGGGGAGCTTTTTTTT
TRBV4-1	-	TRBJ2-3	TRBD2	CASSQRAGGLDKQYF	TGCGCCAGCAGTCAACGAGCGGGAGGGCTGGATAAGCAGTATTTT
TRBV5-6	many	TRBJ1-5	-	CASSVGPTGNQPQHF	TGTGCCAGCAGCGTGGGACCTACGGGCAATCAGCCCCAGCATTTT
TRBV30	-	TRBJ1-1	TRBD1	CAWGPRRGWTEAFF	TGTGCCTGGGGTCCCCGCAGGGGGTGGACTGAAGCTTTCTTT
TRBV28	-	TRBJ1-1	-	CASSLSQGSSEAFF	TGTGCCAGCAGTTTATCCCAGGGAAGTTCTGAAGCTTTCTTT
TRBV6-1	-	TRBJ2-7	-	CASRNAPGGAAYEQYF	TGTGCCAGCAGGAACGCCCCAGGCGGGGCGGCGTACGAGCAGTACTTC
TRBV20-1	-	TRBJ1-2	-	CSAHSTDPYGYTF	TGCAGTGCCCACTCCACGGACCCCTATGGCTACACCTTC
TRBV20-1	-	TRBJ1-5	-	CSVDPNREYQPQHF	TGCAGTGTTGACCCAAACAGGGAATATCAGCCCCAGCATTTT
TRBV30	-	TRBJ2-2	-	CAWSVLGAFRTGELFF	TGTGCCTGGAGTGTGTTGGGGGCGTTTAGGACCGGGGAGCTGTTTTTT
TRBV24-1	-	TRBJ2-2	-	CATSLHPRRGGGSTGELFF	TGTGCCACCAGTTTGCACCCCCGGAGGGGGGGTGGCAGCACCGGGGAGCTGTTTTTT
TRBV20-1	many	TRBJ2-1	TRBD1	CSAPQGAHNEQFF	TGCAGTGCTCCGCAGGGGGCGCACAATGAGCAGTTCTTC
TRBV4-2	medium-sized	TRBJ2-2	TRBD1	CASSQPGQGVVDTGELFF	TGTGCCAGCAGCCAACCGGGACAGGGGGTTGTAGACACCGGGGAGCTGTTTTTT
TRBV11-3	many	TRBJ2-2	-	CASSLNSNTGELFF	TGTGCCAGCAGCTTAAATTCGAACACCGGGGAGCTGTTTTTT
TRBV6-2/TRBV6-3	-	TRBJ1-3	TRBD1	CASRRTGVGNTIYF	TGTGCCAGCAGACGGACAGGGGTCGGAAACACCATATATTTT
TRBV12-3/TRBV12-4	-	TRBJ2-3	-	CASTTEWAGCRYTQYF	TGTGCCAGCACCACAGAGTGGGCGGGGTGTCGGTATACGCAGTATTTT
TRBV20-1	-	TRBJ2-7	TRBD2	CSASSAGVSTYEQYF	TGCAGTGCTTCTTCAGCGGGGGTATCGACCTACGAGCAGTACTTC
TRBV7-3	many	TRBJ1-6	-	CASSLTVSRSHNSPLHF	TGTGCCAGCAGCTTAACGGTGTCGAGGTCCCATAATTCACCCCTCCACTTT
TRBV20-1	many	TRBJ2-2	TRBD2	CSASGRVNTGELFF	TGCAGTGCTAGCGGGAGGGTAAACACCGGGGAGCTGTTTTTT
TRBV3-1	many	TRBJ1-2	TRBD1	CASSYYRGGYTF	TGTGCCAGCAGCTACTACAGGGGTGGCTACACCTTC
TRBV11-1	few	TRBJ1-2	TRBD1	CASSGREGQRNLLYGYTF	TGTGCCAGCAGCGGTAGGGAGGGACAGCGAAACTTATTGTATGGCTACACCTTC
TRBV6-1	few	TRBJ1-6	-	CASSEERQESSYNSPLHF	TGTGCCAGCAGTGAAGAGCGGCAGGAGAGCTCCTATAATTCACCCCTCCACTTT
TRBV19	-	TRBJ2-5	-	CASNISDQDTQYF	TGTGCCAGTAATATTAGCGACCAAGATACCCAGTACTTC
TRBV14	-	TRBJ1-2	-	CASIPLGGGCGYTF	TGTGCCAGCATCCCTCTCGGGGGAGGGTGTGGCTACACCTTC
TRBV20-1	many	TRBJ2-3	TRBD2	CSARDSGRNTDTQYF	TGCAGTGCTAGAGATAGCGGGAGAAACACAGATACGCAGTATTTT
TRBV6-1	-	TRBJ1-2	-	CASAPGGNYGYTF	TGTGCCAGCGCCCCCGGGGGCAACTATGGCTACACCTTC
TRBV7-8	many	TRBJ2-7	TRBD1	CASSLHGQAYEQYF	TGTGCCAGCAGCTTACATGGACAGGCCTACGAGCAGTACTTC
TRBV18	once	TRBJ1-2	TRBD1	CASSPPSNRGNGYTF	TGTGCCAGCTCACCACCTTCCAACAGGGGTAATGGCTACACCTTC
TRBV6-1	medium-sized	TRBJ1-5	TRBD1	CASSRDRGQPQHF	TGTGCCAGCAGCCGGGACAGGGGTCAGCCCCAGCATTTT
TRBV20-1	-	TRBJ1-2	-	CSARGASGDYGYTF	TGCAGTGCTAGAGGGGCCTCAGGGGACTATGGCTACACCTTC
TRBV28	few	TRBJ1-2	TRBD1	CASSSGQGGGYTF	TGTGCCAGCAGCTCCGGACAGGGAGGTGGCTACACCTTC
TRBV6-1	-	TRBJ2-7	-	CASSIRYGSPYEQYF	TGTGCCAGCAGTATCCGTTACGGGAGCCCCTACGAGCAGTACTTC
TRBV5-6	many	TRBJ1-2	TRBD1	CASLPLNRALGGGYTF	TGTGCCAGCCTTCCATTAAACAGGGCCCTAGGGGGCGGCTACACCTTC
TRBV7-9	many	TRBJ2-6	TRBD2	CASSPQRGGLSGANVLTF	TGTGCCAGCAGCCCCCAGCGGGGGGGCCTCTCTGGGGCCAACGTCCTGACTTTC
TRBV4-3	many	TRBJ2-3	TRBD1	CASSQGQIITDTQYF	TGCGCCAGCAGCCAGGGACAGATAATAACAGATACGCAGTATTTT
TRBV7-2	-	TRBJ2-7	TRBD2	CASSLGSGAGQYF	TGTGCCAGCAGCTTAGGGAGCGGGGCGGGGCAGTACTTC
TRBV19	many	TRBJ2-4	-	CASRGLDSNIQYF	TGTGCCAGTAGAGGCCTCGATTCAAACATTCAGTACTTC
TRBV30	-	TRBJ2-7	-	CAWIGDGPYEQYF	TGTGCCTGGATTGGGGACGGACCCTACGAGCAGTACTTC